This T cell receptor beta chain is drawn from a study of siplizumab effects on memory and regulatory T cells. Clones were sequenced by immunoSEQ multiplex PCR, and TCRdb holds only the in-frame ones, with some missing. The sample holds about 87,000 clones, about 94% seen once. This clonotype was obtained from a human donor in good health. Input material: non-Treg CD4+ T cells sorted from blood.

The CDR3 loop is CASSARWGGGNTIYF. The CDR3 DNA reads as TGTGCCAGCAGTGCCCGCTGGGGGGGAGGAAACACCATATATTTT. The V and J genes are TRBV2 and TRBJ1-3, with a weak D call TRBD1 (5 bases). From germline, CDR1 is SNHLY and CDR2 FYNNEI. This CDR3 is built from 15 residues. The V end was cut by 4 bases, the J end by 4 bases, with 14 bases between.